The 13 T cell receptor beta chains presented below share a single source sample, sequenced in a study of OX40 agonist ivuxolimab in advanced cancers. This table comes from immunoSEQ multiplex PCR, and its TCRdb copy is limited to in-frame clones, with some not included. This sample has about 19,000 clones; about 88% occur once, and the top ten carry about 50%. The sequencing used CD4+ or CD8+ T cells sorted from blood, collected in a trial of the OX40 agonist ivuxolimab. Source of these receptors: an adult with an advanced solid tumor such as melanoma, head and neck, liver or kidney cancer.

CDR3 in DNA: TGCGCCAGCAGCCAAGGGGTTGCAGGGGACGAGCAGTACTTC. Translated, it gives CASSQGVAGDEQYF. The chain links TRBV4-1 to TRBJ2-7; possibly TRBD1 for D (6 bases). The V end was cut by 1 base, the J end by 5 bases, with 12 bases between. Germline V gene lookup returns CDR1 MGHRA and CDR2 YSYEKL. The CDR3 loop spans 14 amino acids.

The genes are TRBV28 and TRBJ2-7; D is perhaps TRBD1 (6 bases). Trimming removed 5 bases at V and 1 base at J, with 12 bases between. This CDR3 is built from 14 residues. The germline gives CDR1 MDHEN, CDR2 SYDVKM. For the CDR3, the DNA is TGTGCCAGCAGTCGTCCCAGGGGTTCCTACGAGCAGTACTTC. Translated, it gives CASSRPRGSYEQYF.

The chain combines TRBV28 with TRBJ1-5; no clear D gene. Trimming stripped 7 bases from V and 7 bases from J, with 14 bases between. Looked up from germline, CDR1 is MDHEN and CDR2 is SYDVKM. The CDR3 sequence is 13 residues long. The CDR3 nucleotides are TGTGCCAGCAATAAGCTACCAGGCCAGCCCCAGCATTTT. It specifies CASNKLPGQPQHF.

V usage is TRBV11-2 and J usage is TRBJ1-4; 8 nucleotides align to TRBD1. The length of the CDR3 is 16 residues. Germline trimming cut 6 bases from V and 2 bases from J; bases unmatched to any gene: 8. Germline loops: CDR1 SGHAT, CDR2 FQNNGV. The chain's CDR3 is CASRSRTGPTNEKLFF. CDR3 nucleotides: TGTGCCAGCAGATCAAGGACAGGGCCTACTAATGAAAAACTGTTTTTT.

The V and J genes are TRBV7-8 and TRBJ1-2; TRBD1 aligns across 7 bases. J was trimmed by 6 bases and V by 5 bases; bases with no gene match: 6. There are 13 residues in the CDR3. Per germline, CDR1 SGHVS and CDR2 FQNEAQ. In DNA, the CDR3 is TGTGCCAGCAGCGGGGGACAGCGGAATGGCTACACCTTC. Translating gives CASSGGQRNGYTF.

The chain employs TRBV5-1 and TRBJ2-7; either TRBD1 or TRBD2 may fit D (5 bases each). CDR1 is SGHRS, CDR2 YFSETQ, per germline. This CDR3 comprises 15 residues. V was clipped by 4 bases and J by 1 base, with 15 bases between them. CDR3 DNA sequence: TGCGCCAGCAGCAGTCCGGGACCTCCGTCCTACGAGCAGTACTTC. Amino acids: CASSSPGPPSYEQYF. The whole variable domain, remainder taken from reference TRBV5-1 and TRBJ2-7, is KAGVTQTPRYLIKTRGQQVTLSCSPISGHRSVSWYQQTPGQGLQFLFEYFSETQRNKGNFPGRFSGRQFSNSRSEMNVSTLELGDSALYLCASSSPGPPSYEQYFGPGTRLTVT.

The chain's CDR3 is CASSFGPLFYEQYF. The CDR3 bases are TGTGCCAGCAGTTTCGGCCCTTTGTTTTACGAGCAGTACTTC. This chain joins TRBV28 and TRBJ2-5; D not resolved. The J call could be wrong; TRBJ2-7 is a better fit for the DNA end. The germline V gene encodes CDR1 MDHEN and CDR2 SYDVKM. CDR3 length: 14 residues.

The gene calls are TRBV4-3 and TRBJ2-3; D not resolved. V lost 5 bases, J lost 4 bases, and 10 bases lay in between. This CDR3 is 13 amino acids long. Germline CDR1 is LGHNA and CDR2 is YSLEER. The CDR3 spells CASSSKTADTQYF. The CDR3 coding sequence is TGCGCCAGCAGCAGTAAGACGGCAGATACGCAGTATTTT.

The genes are TRBV5-1 and TRBJ2-1; 10 nucleotides line up with TRBD2. The CDR3 is 15 residues long. CDR1 is SGHRS and CDR2 is YFSETQ in the germline V gene. V gave up 4 bases and J gave up 4 bases; unmatched junction bases: 5. The CDR3 DNA reads as TGCGCCAGCAGCACCCGGACTAGCGGTTACAATGAGCAGTTCTTC. This sequence encodes CASSTRTSGYNEQFF.

The CDR3 coding sequence is TGTGCCAGCTCACCAGGCCCCACCGGGGAGCTGTTTTTT. Its translation is CASSPGPTGELFF. The chain links TRBV18 to TRBJ2-2; D gene ambiguous. Trimming pared 2 bases from V and 4 bases from J, leaving 5 bases between. The CDR3 sequence is 13 residues long. Germline loops: CDR1 KGHSH, CDR2 LQKENI.

The chain uses TRBV21-1 and TRBJ2-7; the listed D gene, TRBD2, was not tested against the DNA. TRBV21-1 is assigned pseudogene status. The CDR3 extends over 16 amino acids. The CDR3, as DNA: TGTGCCAGCAAACAAATCCGGGACTCCAACTCCTACGAGCAGTACTTC. This codes for CASKQIRDSNSYEQYF.

The chain employs TRBV28 and TRBJ2-2; unclear D gene. Germline values: CDR1 MDHEN, CDR2 SYDVKM. Trimming cost V 2 bases and J 6 bases, with 10 bases left between them. CDR3 length equals 14 residues. The CDR3 DNA is TGTGCCAGCAGTTTAAGCCGACCCCCCGGGGAGCTGTTTTTT. Translated: CASSLSRPPGELFF.

This clone was seen once. The chain recombines TRBV29-1 with TRBJ2-3; a weak D match, TRBD2 (6 bases). The CDR3 has 13 amino acids. Germline V gene data show CDR1 as SQVTM and CDR2 as ANQGSEA. V was clipped by 3 bases and J by 2 bases, with 9 bases between them. The CDR3 here is CSVDSGYTDTQYF. DNA of the CDR3: TGCAGCGTTGATAGCGGATACACAGATACGCAGTATTTT.